This TCR beta chain was observed in a study of shared clonotypes between healthy human individuals. Findings of the study overall: Incomplete sequencing of sorted subsets was indicated by rarefaction despite large depth. Larger estimated richness was generally recorded for naive subsets relative to memory subsets.

The CDR3 consists of 13 residues. CDR1 and CDR2 from the germline V gene are LGHNA and YSLEER. V lost 4 bases, J lost 2 bases, and 6 bases lay in between. Worth noting for this clone: What it binds is unknown.

Per the original methods: Filtering differed, since immunoSEQ gave only junction sequences and no quality scores. Clones were sequenced by immunoSEQ multiplex PCR, and TCRdb holds only the in-frame ones, with some missing. Clone size and the V and J calls come from that table; the DNA yielded D and trimming. The sample carries around 2.5 million clones, roughly 93% recorded once. This receptor was obtained from a man in his late teens or twenties in good health. Some clones in this sample may be carry-over from other donors' samples. The sample taken for sequencing was naive CD4+ T cells from PBMCs. Subset denoted: CD45RA+ positively selected. V gene TRBV4-3 combines with J gene TRBJ1-3; a possible D gene is TRBD1 (5 bases). The CDR3 loop reads CASSLRAGNTIYF. The DNA of the CDR3 is TGCGCCAGCAGCCTCAGGGCTGGAAACACCATATATTTT.